The source of this T cell receptor beta chain is a study of human T cells and chemical hapten exposure. Overall study: Yields of TCR per sample differed, chiefly owing to small differences in pooled library volume.

Time point of the sample: healthy volunteer bleed at 2 weeks. The study extracted total RNA from unfractionated whole blood. This CDR3 region has 16 residues. In germline, CDR1 is SGDLS, CDR2 YYNGEE. Trimming took 0 bases from V and 3 from J; bases not matched to a gene: 8. TCRdb analysed the RACE reads with MiXCR anew, one entry per CDR3 protein. The sample carries more than 70,000 distinct CDR3 sequences, about 8.7% recorded once. This clonotype was seen repeatedly, ten times or more. The chain combines TRBV9 with TRBJ2-7, with TRBD2 matching over 8 bases. The sequence was collected from a female donor in good health. Some clones in this sample may be carry-over from other donors' samples. Sequenced material: whole blood. CDR3 sequence (DNA): TGTGCCAGCAGCGTAGGACGAAGCGGGAGAGACTACGAGCAGTACTTC. It codes for CASSVGRSGRDYEQYF. The variable domain in full, with the rest retrieved from reference TRBV9 and TRBJ2-7, is DSGVTQTPKHLITATGQRVTLRCSPRSGDLSVYWYQQSLDQGLQFLIQYYNGEERAKGNILERFSAQQFPDLHSELNLSSLELGDSALYFCASSVGRSGRDYEQYFGPGTRLTVT.